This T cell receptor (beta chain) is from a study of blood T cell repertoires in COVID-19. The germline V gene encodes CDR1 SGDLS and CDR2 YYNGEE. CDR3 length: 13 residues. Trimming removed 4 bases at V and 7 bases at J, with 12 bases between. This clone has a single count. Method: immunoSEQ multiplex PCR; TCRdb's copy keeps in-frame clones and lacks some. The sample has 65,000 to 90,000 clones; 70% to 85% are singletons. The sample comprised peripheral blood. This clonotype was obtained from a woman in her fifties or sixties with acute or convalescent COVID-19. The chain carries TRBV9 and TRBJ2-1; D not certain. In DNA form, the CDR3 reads TGTGCCAGCAGCTCCTTTTCGGAGAATGAGCAGTTCTTC. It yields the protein CASSSFSENEQFF.